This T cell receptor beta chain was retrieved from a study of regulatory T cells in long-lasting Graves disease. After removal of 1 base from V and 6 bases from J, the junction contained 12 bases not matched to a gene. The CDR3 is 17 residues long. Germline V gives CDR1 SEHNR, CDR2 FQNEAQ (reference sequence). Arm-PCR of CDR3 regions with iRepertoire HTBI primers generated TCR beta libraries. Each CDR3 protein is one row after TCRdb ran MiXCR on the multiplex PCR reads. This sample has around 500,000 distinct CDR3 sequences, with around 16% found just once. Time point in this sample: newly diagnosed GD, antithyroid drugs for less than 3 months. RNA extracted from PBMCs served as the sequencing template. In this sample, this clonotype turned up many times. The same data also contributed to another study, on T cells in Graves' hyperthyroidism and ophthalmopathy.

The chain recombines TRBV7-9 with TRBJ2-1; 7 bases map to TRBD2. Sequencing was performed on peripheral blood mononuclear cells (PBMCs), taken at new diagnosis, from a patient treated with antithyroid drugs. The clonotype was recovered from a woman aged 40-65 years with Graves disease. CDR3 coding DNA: TGTGCCAGCAGCTTAGAGGTTCTGGCGGGGGTCCTCAATGAGCAGTTCTTC. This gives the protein CASSLEVLAGVLNEQFF.